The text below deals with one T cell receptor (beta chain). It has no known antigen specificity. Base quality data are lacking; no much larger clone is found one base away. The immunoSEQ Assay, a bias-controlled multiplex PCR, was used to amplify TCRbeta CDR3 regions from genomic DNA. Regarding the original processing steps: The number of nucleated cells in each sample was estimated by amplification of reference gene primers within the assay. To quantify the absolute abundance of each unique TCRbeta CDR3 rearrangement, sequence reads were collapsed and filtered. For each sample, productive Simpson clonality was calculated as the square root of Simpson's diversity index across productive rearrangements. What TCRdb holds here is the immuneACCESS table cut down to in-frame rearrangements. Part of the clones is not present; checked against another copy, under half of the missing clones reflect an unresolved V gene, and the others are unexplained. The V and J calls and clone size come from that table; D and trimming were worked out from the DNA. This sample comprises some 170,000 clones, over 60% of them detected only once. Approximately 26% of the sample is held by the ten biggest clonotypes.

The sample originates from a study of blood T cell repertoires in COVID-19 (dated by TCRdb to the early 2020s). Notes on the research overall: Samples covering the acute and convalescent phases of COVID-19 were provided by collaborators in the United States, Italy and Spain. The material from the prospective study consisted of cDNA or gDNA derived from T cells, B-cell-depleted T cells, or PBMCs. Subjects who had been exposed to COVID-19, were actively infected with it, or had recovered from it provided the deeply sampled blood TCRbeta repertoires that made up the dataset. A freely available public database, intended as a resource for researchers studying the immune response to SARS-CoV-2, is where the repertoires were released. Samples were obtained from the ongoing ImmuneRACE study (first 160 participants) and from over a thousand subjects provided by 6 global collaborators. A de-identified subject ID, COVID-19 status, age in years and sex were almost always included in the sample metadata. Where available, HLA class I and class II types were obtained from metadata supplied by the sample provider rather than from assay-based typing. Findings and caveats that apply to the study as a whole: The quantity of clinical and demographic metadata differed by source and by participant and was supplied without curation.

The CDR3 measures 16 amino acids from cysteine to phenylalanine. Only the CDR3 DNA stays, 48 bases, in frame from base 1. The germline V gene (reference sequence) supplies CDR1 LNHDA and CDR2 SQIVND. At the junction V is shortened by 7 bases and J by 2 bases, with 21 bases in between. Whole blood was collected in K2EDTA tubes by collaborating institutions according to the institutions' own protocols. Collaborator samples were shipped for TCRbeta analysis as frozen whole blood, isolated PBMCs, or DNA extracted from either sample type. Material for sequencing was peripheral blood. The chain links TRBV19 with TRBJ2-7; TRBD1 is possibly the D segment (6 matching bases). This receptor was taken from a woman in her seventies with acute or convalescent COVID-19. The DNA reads TGTGCCAGTAAACCAGGGGACCGGGACCCGACCTACGAGCAGTACTTC. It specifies CASKPGDRDPTYEQYF.